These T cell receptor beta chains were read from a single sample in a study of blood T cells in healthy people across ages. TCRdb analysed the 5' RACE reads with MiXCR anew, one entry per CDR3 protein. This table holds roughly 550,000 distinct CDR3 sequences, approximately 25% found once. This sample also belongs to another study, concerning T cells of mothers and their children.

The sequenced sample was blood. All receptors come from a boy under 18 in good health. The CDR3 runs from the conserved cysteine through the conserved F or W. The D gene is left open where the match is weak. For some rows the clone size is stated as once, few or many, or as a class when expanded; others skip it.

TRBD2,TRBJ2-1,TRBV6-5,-,CASSYSSGLAVLYNEQFF,TGTGCCAGCAGCTACTCGTCGGGACTAGCGGTCCTGTACAATGAGCAGTTCTTC
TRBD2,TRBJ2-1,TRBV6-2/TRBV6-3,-,CASSYSGTSGINEQFF,TGTGCCAGCAGTTACTCCGGGACTAGCGGGATAAATGAGCAGTTCTTC
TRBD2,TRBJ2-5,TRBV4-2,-,CASSQDLLAGETQYF,TGTGCCAGCAGCCAAGATCTCCTAGCGGGGGAGACCCAGTACTTC
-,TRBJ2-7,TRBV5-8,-,CASSRNREAFYEQYF,TGTGCCAGCAGCCGGAACCGGGAAGCCTTCTACGAGCAGTACTTC
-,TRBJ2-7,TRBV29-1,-,CSVEGGAAYEQYF,TGCAGCGTGGAAGGAGGGGCCGCCTACGAGCAGTACTTC
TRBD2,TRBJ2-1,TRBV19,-,CASSISAGDYNEQFF,TGTGCCAGTAGTATTTCAGCGGGAGACTACAATGAGCAGTTCTTC
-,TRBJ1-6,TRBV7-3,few,CASSLELDSPLHF,TGTGCCAGCAGCTTAGAATTGGATTCACCCCTCCACTTT
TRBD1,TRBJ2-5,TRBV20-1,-,CSARDGQGAEETQYF,TGCAGTGCTAGAGATGGGCAGGGGGCGGAGGAGACCCAGTACTTC
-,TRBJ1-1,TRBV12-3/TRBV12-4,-,CASRERTANTEAFF,TGTGCCAGCAGGGAGCGGACAGCGAACACTGAAGCTTTCTTT
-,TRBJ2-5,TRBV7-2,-,CASSLGGSFQETQYF,TGTGCCAGCAGCTTGGGGGGTTCTTTCCAAGAGACCCAGTACTTC
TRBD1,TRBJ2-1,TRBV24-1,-,CATSDLRDRTYNEQFF,TGTGCCACCAGTGATTTGAGGGACAGGACATACAATGAGCAGTTCTTC
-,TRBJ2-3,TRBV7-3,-,CASSSWGDARPDTQYF,TGTGCCAGCAGCTCTTGGGGGGATGCTAGGCCAGATACGCAGTATTTT
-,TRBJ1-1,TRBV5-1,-,CASSTEGVNTEAFF,TGCGCCAGCAGCACGGAGGGGGTGAACACTGAAGCTTTCTTT
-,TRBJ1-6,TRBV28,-,CASTPPGEGYNSPLHF,TGTGCCAGCACCCCTCCGGGAGAAGGCTATAATTCACCCCTCCACTTT
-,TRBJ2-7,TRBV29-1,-,CSVEMRSGRDDEQYF,TGCAGCGTTGAAATGCGATCTGGCAGGGACGACGAGCAGTACTTC
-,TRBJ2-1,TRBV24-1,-,CATSDLVGFEQFF,TGTGCCACCAGTGATTTGGTGGGGTTTGAGCAGTTCTTC
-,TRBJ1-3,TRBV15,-,CATSRDRGGGNTIYF,TGTGCCACCAGCAGAGACAGGGGCGGTGGAAACACCATATATTTT
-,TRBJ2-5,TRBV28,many,CASSPIQGGETQYF,TGTGCCAGCAGTCCTATACAGGGAGGAGAGACCCAGTACTTC
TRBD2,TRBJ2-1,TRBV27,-,CASRLAGGVSLYNEQFF,TGTGCCAGCAGACTAGCGGGAGGGGTCTCATTGTACAATGAGCAGTTCTTC
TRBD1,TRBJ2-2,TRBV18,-,CASSPRQGIGTGELFF,TGTGCCAGCTCACCCCGACAGGGAATAGGCACCGGGGAGCTGTTTTTT
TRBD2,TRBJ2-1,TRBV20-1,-,CSARPGLAEKSSYNEQFF,TGCAGTGCTAGACCGGGACTAGCGGAGAAGAGCTCCTACAATGAGCAGTTCTTC
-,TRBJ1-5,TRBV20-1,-,CSAHRQDRGGNQPQHF,TGCAGTGCTCATCGACAGGATAGGGGCGGCAATCAGCCCCAGCATTTT
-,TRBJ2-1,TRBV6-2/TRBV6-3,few,CASSYRGNAYNEQFF,TGTGCCAGCAGTTACCGCGGTAACGCCTACAATGAGCAGTTCTTC
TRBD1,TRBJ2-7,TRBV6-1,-,CASSDGDRGIVYEQYF,TGTGCCAGCAGTGATGGGGACAGGGGAATTGTCTACGAGCAGTACTTC
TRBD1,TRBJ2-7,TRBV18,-,CASSPLPGQGYGYEQYF,TGTGCCAGCTCACCACTACCGGGACAGGGGTACGGGTACGAGCAGTACTTC
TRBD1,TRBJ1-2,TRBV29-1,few,CSVSPGTGGGGYTF,TGCAGCGTCAGCCCCGGGACAGGGGGCGGTGGCTACACCTTC
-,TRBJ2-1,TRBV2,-,CASRKDSAQPNEQFF,TGTGCCAGCAGGAAAGACAGTGCTCAACCCAATGAGCAGTTCTTC
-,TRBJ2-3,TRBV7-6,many,CASSSLGTDTQYF,TGTGCCAGCAGCTCCCTCGGCACAGATACGCAGTATTTT
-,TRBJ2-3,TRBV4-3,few,CASSQEGRSADTQYF,TGCGCCAGCAGCCAAGAAGGGCGATCCGCAGATACGCAGTATTTT
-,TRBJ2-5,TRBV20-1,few,CSARGTPETQYF,TGCAGTGCTAGAGGAACCCCTGAGACCCAGTACTTC
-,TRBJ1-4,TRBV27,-,CASSPGHFPHGVKLFF,TGTGCCAGCAGTCCCGGCCATTTTCCCCACGGAGTAAAACTGTTTTTT
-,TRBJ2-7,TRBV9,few,CASSVGEGTYEQYF,TGTGCCAGCAGCGTAGGTGAGGGAACCTACGAGCAGTACTTC
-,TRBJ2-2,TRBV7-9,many,CASSLYRGTTGELFF,TGTGCCAGCAGCTTATATCGGGGGACCACCGGGGAGCTGTTTTTT
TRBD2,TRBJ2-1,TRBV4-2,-,CASGITSGGADEQFF,TGTGCCAGCGGTATAACTAGCGGGGGGGCGGACGAGCAGTTCTTC
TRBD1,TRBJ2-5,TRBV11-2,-,CASSLSPGQGYLQYF,TGTGCCAGCAGCCTAAGTCCGGGACAGGGGTATCTGCAGTACTTC
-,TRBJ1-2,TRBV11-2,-,CASSATGLHGYTF,TGTGCCAGCAGCGCAACAGGTTTACATGGCTACACCTTC
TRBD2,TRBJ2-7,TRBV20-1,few,CSARDLAGGPYEQYF,TGCAGTGCTAGAGATCTGGCGGGAGGCCCCTACGAGCAGTACTTC
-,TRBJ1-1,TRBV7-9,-,CVSSLVTTNTEAFF,TGTGTCAGCAGCTTAGTGACCACCAACACTGAAGCTTTCTTT
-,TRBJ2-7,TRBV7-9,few,CASSFPGYYEQYF,TGTGCCAGCAGCTTTCCAGGCTACTACGAGCAGTACTTC
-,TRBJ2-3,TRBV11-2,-,CASSFQADTQYF,TGTGCCAGCAGCTTTCAAGCAGATACGCAGTATTTT
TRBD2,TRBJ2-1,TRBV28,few,CASRHIAGGPLVPEQFF,TGTGCCAGCAGGCATATAGCGGGGGGCCCACTCGTTCCTGAGCAGTTCTTC
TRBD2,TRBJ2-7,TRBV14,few,CASSQPSGIEQYF,TGTGCCAGCAGCCAACCTAGCGGGATCGAGCAGTACTTC
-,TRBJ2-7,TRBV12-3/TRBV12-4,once,CASRESTVSSYEQYF,TGTGCCAGCAGAGAATCCACGGTTAGCTCCTACGAGCAGTACTTC
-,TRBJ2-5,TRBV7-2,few,CASSLGPGPETQYF,TGTGCCAGCAGCTTAGGGCCGGGCCCAGAGACCCAGTACTTC
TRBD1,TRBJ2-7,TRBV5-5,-,CASSATGTGTYEQYF,TGTGCCAGCAGCGCCACCGGGACAGGGACGTACGAGCAGTACTTC
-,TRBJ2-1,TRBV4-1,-,CASSHAGNEQFF,TGCGCCAGCAGCCATGCGGGGAATGAGCAGTTCTTC
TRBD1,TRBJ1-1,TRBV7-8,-,CASSFRTGATNTEAFF,TGTGCCAGCAGCTTTAGGACAGGGGCCACGAACACTGAAGCTTTCTTT
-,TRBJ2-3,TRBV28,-,CASFTGTHRGDTQYF,TGTGCCAGCTTCACAGGGACCCACCGGGGCGATACGCAGTATTTT
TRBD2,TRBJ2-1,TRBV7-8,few,CASSLGPAGGGLF,TGTGCCAGCAGCTTAGGCCCAGCGGGAGGGGGCCTCTTC
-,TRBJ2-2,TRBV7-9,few,CASSFPLNTGELFF,TGTGCCAGCAGCTTTCCCCTAAACACCGGGGAGCTGTTTTTT
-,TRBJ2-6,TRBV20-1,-,CSARDKQGANVLTF,TGCAGTGCTAGGGATAAGCAGGGGGCCAACGTCCTGACTTTC
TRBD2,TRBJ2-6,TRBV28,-,CASSLREGRVITGANVLTF,TGTGCCAGCAGTCTCCGGGAGGGCAGGGTAATTACTGGGGCCAACGTCCTGACTTTC
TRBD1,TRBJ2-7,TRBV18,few,CASSPGQGFYEQYF,TGTGCCAGCTCACCGGGACAGGGATTCTACGAGCAGTACTTC
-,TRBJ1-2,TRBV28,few,CASRPRGNYGYTF,TGTGCCAGCAGGCCGAGGGGGAACTATGGCTACACCTTC
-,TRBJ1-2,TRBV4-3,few,CASSQDRGRGYTF,TGCGCCAGCAGCCAAGACAGGGGTCGGGGCTACACCTTC
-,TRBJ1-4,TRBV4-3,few,CASSQEVTATNEKLFF,TGCGCCAGCAGCCAAGAAGTCACTGCAACTAATGAAAAACTGTTTTTT
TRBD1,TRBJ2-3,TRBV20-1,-,CSARVGGLGKGDTQYF,TGCAGTGCTAGAGTAGGGGGCTTGGGCAAGGGGGATACGCAGTATTTT
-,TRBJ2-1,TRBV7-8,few,CASSSPGCPRPRDEQFF,TGTGCCAGCAGCTCCCCGGGATGCCCCCGGCCTCGAGATGAGCAGTTCTTC
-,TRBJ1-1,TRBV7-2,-,CASSPRVGPEGIPEAFF,TGTGCCAGCAGCCCCCGGGTGGGGCCGGAGGGCATCCCTGAAGCTTTCTTT
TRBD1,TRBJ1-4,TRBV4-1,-,CASSRLQGMNEKLFF,TGCGCCAGCAGCCGCTTACAGGGGATGAATGAAAAACTGTTTTTT